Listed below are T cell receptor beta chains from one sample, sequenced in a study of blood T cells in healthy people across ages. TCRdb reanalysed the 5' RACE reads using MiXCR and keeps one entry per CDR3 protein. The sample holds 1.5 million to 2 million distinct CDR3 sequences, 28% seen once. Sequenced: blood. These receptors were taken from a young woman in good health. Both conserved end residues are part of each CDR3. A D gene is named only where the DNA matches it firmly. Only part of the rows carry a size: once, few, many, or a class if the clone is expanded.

cdr3_aa: CASSLGQATNQPQHF
v_call: TRBV7-9
clone_size: few
j_call: TRBJ1-5
d_call: .

cdr3_aa: CASTTLADNEQFF
v_call: TRBV7-9
clone_size: few
j_call: TRBJ2-1
d_call: TRBD2

cdr3_aa: CASSLVPDSYGYTF
v_call: TRBV5-1
clone_size: .
j_call: TRBJ1-2
d_call: .

cdr3_aa: CASSLGPGTGIPYEQYF
v_call: TRBV7-8
clone_size: .
j_call: TRBJ2-7
d_call: TRBD1

cdr3_aa: CASSLVERQAAYEQYF
v_call: TRBV28
clone_size: few
j_call: TRBJ2-7
d_call: .

cdr3_aa: CATSRDRGRGEAFF
v_call: TRBV15
clone_size: .
j_call: TRBJ1-1
d_call: .

cdr3_aa: CASTELQRATHTDTQYF
v_call: TRBV7-6
clone_size: few
j_call: TRBJ2-3
d_call: .

cdr3_aa: CASIPSGRAGDTQYF
v_call: TRBV6-6
clone_size: few
j_call: TRBJ2-3
d_call: TRBD2

cdr3_aa: CASRFTGGLYEQYF
v_call: TRBV5-1
clone_size: .
j_call: TRBJ2-7
d_call: TRBD1

cdr3_aa: CASSKAWKGSGKGCYEQYF
v_call: TRBV21-1
clone_size: .
j_call: TRBJ2-7
d_call: .

cdr3_aa: CASRRQGEDQPQHF
v_call: TRBV12-3/TRBV12-4
clone_size: .
j_call: TRBJ1-5
d_call: TRBD1

cdr3_aa: CSARARPGAISGNTIYF
v_call: TRBV20-1
clone_size: .
j_call: TRBJ1-3
d_call: .

cdr3_aa: CASRPPGQGPDTQYF
v_call: TRBV7-2
clone_size: .
j_call: TRBJ2-3
d_call: TRBD1